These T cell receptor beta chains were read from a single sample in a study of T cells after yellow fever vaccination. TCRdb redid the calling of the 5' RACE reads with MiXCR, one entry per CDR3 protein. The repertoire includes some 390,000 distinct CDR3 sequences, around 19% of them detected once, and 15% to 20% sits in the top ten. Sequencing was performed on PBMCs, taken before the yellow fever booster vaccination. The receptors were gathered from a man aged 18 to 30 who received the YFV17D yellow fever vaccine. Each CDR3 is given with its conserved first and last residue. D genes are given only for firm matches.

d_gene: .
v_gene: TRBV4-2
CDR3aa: CASTGLANTGELFF

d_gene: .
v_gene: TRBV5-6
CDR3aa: CASSWTVTTYNEQFF

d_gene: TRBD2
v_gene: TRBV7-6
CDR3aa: CASSLGSSSGASTDTQYF

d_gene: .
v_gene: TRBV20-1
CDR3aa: CSAIGAQETQYF

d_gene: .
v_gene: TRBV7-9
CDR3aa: CASSLGRIGYEQYF

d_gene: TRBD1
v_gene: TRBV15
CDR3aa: CATSQGAAYEQYF

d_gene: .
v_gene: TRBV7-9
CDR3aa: CASSLGSGNEQFF

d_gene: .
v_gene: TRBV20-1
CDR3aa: CSAPDPRDSNQPQHF

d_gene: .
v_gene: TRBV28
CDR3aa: CASSSAGRPSNEQFF

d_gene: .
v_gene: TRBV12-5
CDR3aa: CASGLNRAGELFF

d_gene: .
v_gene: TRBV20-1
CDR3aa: CSARKGGPNAEAFF

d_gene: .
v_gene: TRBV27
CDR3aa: CASSNLLGMKNEQFF

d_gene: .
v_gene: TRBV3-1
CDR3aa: CASSPVGGSENIQYF

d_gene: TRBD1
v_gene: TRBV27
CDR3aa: CASSFWQGASFEKLFF

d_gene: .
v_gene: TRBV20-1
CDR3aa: CSASVNRHNEQFF

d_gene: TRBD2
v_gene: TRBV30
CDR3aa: CAWVAGGLSDTQYF

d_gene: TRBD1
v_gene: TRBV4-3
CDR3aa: CASSQLTGAAEAFF

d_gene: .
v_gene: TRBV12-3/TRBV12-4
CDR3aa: CASSFTGDPRAEQYF

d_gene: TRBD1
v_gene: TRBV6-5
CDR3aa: CASTRQGFGANVLTF

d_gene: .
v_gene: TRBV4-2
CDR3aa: CASSREGGEDNQPQHF

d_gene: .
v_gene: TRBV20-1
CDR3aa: CSARDTGYTF

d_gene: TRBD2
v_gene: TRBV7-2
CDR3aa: CASSPHYPGGVYNEQFF

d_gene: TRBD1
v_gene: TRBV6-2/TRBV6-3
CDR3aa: CASSREQGAGSPLHF

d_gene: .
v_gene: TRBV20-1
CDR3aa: CSALSGANGNQPQHF

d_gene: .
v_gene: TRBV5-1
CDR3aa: CASSLDWTDTGELFF

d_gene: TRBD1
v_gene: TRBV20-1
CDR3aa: CSAMRTGTNEQFF

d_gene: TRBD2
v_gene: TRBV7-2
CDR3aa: CASSPRAAGGPNEQFF

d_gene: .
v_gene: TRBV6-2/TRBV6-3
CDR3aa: CASSGHLSGNTIYF

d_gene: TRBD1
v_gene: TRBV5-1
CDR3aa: CASSLQGASREKLFF

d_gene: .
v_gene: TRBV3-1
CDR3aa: CASSQVSAYEQYF

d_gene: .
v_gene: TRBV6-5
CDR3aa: CASSRTDYYNEQFF

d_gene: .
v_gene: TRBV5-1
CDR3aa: CASPGYDGELFF

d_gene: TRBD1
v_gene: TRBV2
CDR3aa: CASGSGTGSYEQYF